This TCR beta chain was retrieved from a study of naive and memory T cell subsets. General study results and limits: Naive repertoires, especially CD8, held a few larger clonotypes, possibly memory cells re-expressing CD45RA. From naive to CM, EM and EMRA, diversity decreased and Gini increased.

Both TRBC1 and TRBC2 were covered by a beta constant-region primer of two equimolar oligonucleotides. The ligated cDNA underwent four PCR rounds using SP2 and nested alpha and beta constant-region primers. TCRdb passed the UMI-ligation and nested PCR reads through MiXCR, listing each CDR3 protein once. The data contain approximately 80,000 distinct CDR3 sequences, approximately 10% of them seen just once; the ten biggest clones take up over 1%. This clonotype was found many times. Antigen specificity is unknown. In germline, CDR1 is MDHEN, CDR2 SYDVKM. The CDR3 is 16 amino acids. The V and J ends lost 8 bases and 3 bases respectively, with 21 bases between them.

The V call is TRBV28, the J call TRBJ2-3, with D maybe TRBD1 (7 bases). This clonotype was obtained from a human donor in good health. Sequenced material: naive CD8+ T cells from blood. CDR3 residues: CASFRGAWGLTDTQYF. The CDR3 coding sequence is TGTGCCAGCTTCAGGGGGGCCTGGGGATTGACAGATACGCAGTATTTT.